This TCR beta chain derives from a study of blood T cell repertoires in COVID-19. For the study at large: Collection of acute and convalescent COVID-19 samples took place in the United States, Italy and Spain. From T cells, B-cell-depleted T cells, or PBMCs came the material, which was cDNA or gDNA.

Trimming left V 3 bases short and J 3 bases short, with 14 bases between. This CDR3 has 15 residues. CDR1 and CDR2 (germline): KGHSH, LQKENI. In the original analysis: Amplification of reference gene primers provided the estimated nucleated cell counts. TCRdb keeps only in-frame clones here, not all; method: immunoSEQ multiplex PCR. D and trimming come from the DNA, and the V and J calls and clone size come from that table. The data contain around 79,000 clones, roughly 89% of them seen just once; the ten biggest clones take up roughly 13%. What was sequenced was peripheral blood. The source is a man in his 70s with active or convalescent COVID-19. The chain joins TRBV18 to TRBJ1-2; no clear D. The CDR3 nucleotides are TGTGCCAGCTCACCCCTCCTGGAAGCGGACTATGGCTACACCTTC. It yields the protein CASSPLLEADYGYTF. The whole variable domain, filled in from reference TRBV18 and TRBJ1-2, reads NAGVMQNPRHLVRRRGQEARLRCSPMKGHSHVYWYRQLPEEGLKFMVYLQKENIIDESGMPKERFSAEFPKEGPSILRIQQVVRGDSAAYFCASSPLLEADYGYTFGSGTRLTVV.